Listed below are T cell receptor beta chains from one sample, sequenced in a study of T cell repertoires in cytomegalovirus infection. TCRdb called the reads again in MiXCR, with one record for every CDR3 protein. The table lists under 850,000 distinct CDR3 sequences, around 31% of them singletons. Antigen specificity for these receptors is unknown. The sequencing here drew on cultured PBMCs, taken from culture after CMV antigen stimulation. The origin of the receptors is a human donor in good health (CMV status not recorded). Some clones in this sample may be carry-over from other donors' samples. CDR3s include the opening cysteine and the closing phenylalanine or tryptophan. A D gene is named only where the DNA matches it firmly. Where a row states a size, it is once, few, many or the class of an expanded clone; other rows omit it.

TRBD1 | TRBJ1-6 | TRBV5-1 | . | CASSLVPGGISYNSPLYF | TGCGCCAGCAGCTTGGTTCCAGGGGGCATATCCTATAATTCACCCCTCTACTTT
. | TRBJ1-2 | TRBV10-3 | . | CAISDRVGASGYTF | TGTGCCATCAGTGACCGGGTGGGGGCGAGCGGCTACACCTTC
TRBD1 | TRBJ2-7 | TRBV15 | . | CATSRATGGSYEQYF | TGTGCCACCAGCAGAGCGACAGGGGGATCCTACGAGCAGTACTTC
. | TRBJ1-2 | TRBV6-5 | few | CASSYRRGGGYTF | TGTGCCAGCAGTTATCGGAGGGGGGGAGGCTACACCTTC
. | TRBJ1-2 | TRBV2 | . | CASSASDPRFNYGYTF | TGTGCCAGCAGCGCCAGCGATCCCCGATTTAACTATGGCTACACCTTC
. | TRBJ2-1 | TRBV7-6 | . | CASSFGGGPLNEQFF | TGTGCCAGCAGCTTCGGGGGCGGACCGCTCAATGAGCAGTTCTTC
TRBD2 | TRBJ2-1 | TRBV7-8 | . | CASSLGGRGDYSSYNEQFF | TGTGCCAGCAGCTTAGGTGGGAGGGGCGACTACAGCTCCTACAATGAGCAGTTCTTC
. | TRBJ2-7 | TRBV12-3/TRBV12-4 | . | CASSPYGPGPYEQYF | TGTGCCAGCAGCCCCTACGGCCCCGGGCCCTACGAGCAGTACTTC
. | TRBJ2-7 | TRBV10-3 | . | CAISGGSGVYEQYF | TGTGCCATCAGTGGAGGATCAGGGGTCTACGAGCAGTACTTC
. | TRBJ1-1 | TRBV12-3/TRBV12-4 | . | CASSWGVGKAFF | TGTGCCAGCAGTTGGGGCGTCGGGAAAGCTTTCTTT
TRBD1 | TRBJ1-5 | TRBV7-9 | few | CASSLEPIAGGGQPQHF | TGTGCCAGCAGCCTCGAACCCATTGCAGGGGGCGGGCAGCCCCAGCATTTT
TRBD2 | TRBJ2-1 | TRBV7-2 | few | CASSLQSGTSGTYNEQFF | TGTGCCAGCAGCTTACAATCGGGGACTAGCGGTACCTACAATGAGCAGTTCTTC
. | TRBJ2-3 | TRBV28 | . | CASGVFSTDTQYF | TGTGCCAGCGGGGTGTTTAGCACAGATACGCAGTATTTT
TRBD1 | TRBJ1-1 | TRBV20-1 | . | CSARPTGILNTEAFF | TGCAGTGCTAGACCGACAGGGATTCTGAACACTGAAGCTTTCTTT
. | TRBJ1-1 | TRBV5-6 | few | CASSLTGPSEAFF | TGTGCCAGCAGCCTAACGGGGCCCTCTGAAGCTTTCTTT
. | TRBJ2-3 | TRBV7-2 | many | CASSFASSTDTQYF | TGTGCCAGCAGCTTTGCTTCTAGCACAGATACGCAGTATTTT
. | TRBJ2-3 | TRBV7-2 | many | CASSLVGSLADTQYF | TGTGCCAGCAGCTTAGTGGGGTCTTTGGCAGATACGCAGTATTTT
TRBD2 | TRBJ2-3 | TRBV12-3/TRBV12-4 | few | CASSHSQRGTDTQYF | TGTGCCAGCAGCCACAGCCAGCGGGGGACAGATACGCAGTATTTT
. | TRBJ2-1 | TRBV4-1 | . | CASSRGDRSYNEQFF | TGCGCCAGCAGCCGCGGTGACAGGTCCTACAATGAGCAGTTCTTC
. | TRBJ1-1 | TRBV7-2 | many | CASSLVLTEAFF | TGTGCCAGCAGCTTAGTTCTCACTGAAGCTTTCTTT
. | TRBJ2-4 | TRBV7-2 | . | CASSLARGGQNIQYF | TGTGCCAGCAGCTTAGCCAGGGGAGGCCAAAACATTCAGTACTTC
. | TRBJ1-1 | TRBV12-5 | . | CASGLTLGSNTEAFF | TGTGCTAGTGGTTTGACCCTCGGGAGCAACACTGAAGCTTTCTTT